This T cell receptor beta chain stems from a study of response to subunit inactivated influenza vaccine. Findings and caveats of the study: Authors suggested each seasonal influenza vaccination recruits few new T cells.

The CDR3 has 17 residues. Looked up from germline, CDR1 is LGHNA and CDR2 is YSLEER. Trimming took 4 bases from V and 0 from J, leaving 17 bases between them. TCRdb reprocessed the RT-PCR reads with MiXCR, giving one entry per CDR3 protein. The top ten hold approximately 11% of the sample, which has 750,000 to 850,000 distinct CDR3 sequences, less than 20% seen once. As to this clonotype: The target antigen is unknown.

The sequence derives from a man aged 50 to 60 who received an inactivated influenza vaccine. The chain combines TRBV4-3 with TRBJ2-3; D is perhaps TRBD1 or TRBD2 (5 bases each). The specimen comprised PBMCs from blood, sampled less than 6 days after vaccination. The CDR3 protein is CASSRGTAKSSTDTQYF. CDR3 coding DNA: TGCGCCAGCAGCCGAGGGACGGCAAAAAGTAGCACAGATACGCAGTATTTT.